Listed below are T cell receptor beta chains from one sample, sequenced in a study of cytomegalovirus exposure and HLA in healthy donors. Repertoires were generated with immunoSEQ multiplex PCR, while TCRdb's copy carries only in-frame clones and drops some. Of 150,000 to 200,000 clones in the sample, roughly four fifths are singletons; the top ten hold around 2.8%. Sample: PBMCs. Receptor source: a woman aged 18-35 years in good health and CMV-seropositive. CDR3s include the opening cysteine and the closing phenylalanine or tryptophan. Each record gives: V gene, clone size, J gene, D gene, CDR3 DNA, CDR3 protein. The D gene is left open where the match is weak. Size is omitted from some rows. Given values are once, few, many or a class for expanded clones.

TRBV5-6	once	TRBJ1-5	TRBD1	TGTGCCAGCAGCTTCCGACAGGGAGGTTATCAGCCCCAGCATTTT	CASSFRQGGYQPQHF
TRBV6-6	NA	TRBJ2-5	TRBD1	TGTGCCAGCAGTTCGGGACAGGGGACTAACCAAGAGACCCAGTACTTC	CASSSGQGTNQETQYF
TRBV19	NA	TRBJ2-5	NA	TGTGCCAGTGGATCACAGGGTAGCCTCCAAGAGACCCAGTACTTC	CASGSQGSLQETQYF
TRBV2	NA	TRBJ2-3	NA	TGTGCCAGCATGGGGGCGAGCACAGATACGCAGTATTTT	CASMGASTDTQYF
TRBV5-4	NA	TRBJ2-3	TRBD2	TGTGCCAGCAGCTCCCTCGGCCGCGGGGGGGCCGGGGGCACAGATACGCAGTATTTT	CASSSLGRGGAGGTDTQYF
TRBV27	NA	TRBJ2-3	NA	TGTGCCAGCAGTTTATCTAGGTCGGGGAGACACCCTACGCAGTATTTT	CASSLSRSGRHPTQYF
TRBV15	once	TRBJ2-7	TRBD1	TGTGCCACCAGCAGAGATACAGGGGGCTACGAGCAGTACTTC	CATSRDTGGYEQYF
TRBV15	NA	TRBJ1-1	TRBD1	TGTGCCACCAGCAGAGCGACAGGGGCGAACACTGAAGCTTTCTTT	CATSRATGANTEAFF
TRBV10-3	NA	TRBJ1-2	NA	TGTGCCATCAGTCAGGGTGACGGCTACACCTTC	CAISQGDGYTF
TRBV7-6	NA	TRBJ2-3	TRBD2	TGTGCCAGCAGCCCTACTAGCGGGGGGGCAGATACGCAGTATTTT	CASSPTSGGADTQYF
TRBV7-9	NA	TRBJ2-1	TRBD2	TGTGCCAGCAGCCCTGCGGGGGGCCGTTACAATGAGCAGTTCTTC	CASSPAGGRYNEQFF
TRBV11-2	NA	TRBJ2-4	TRBD1	TGTGCCAGCAGCTCTGGCAGGGGGCGCGAGTTTCCCAAAAACATTCAGTACTTC	CASSSGRGREFPKNIQYF